The subject of this entry is one T cell receptor (beta chain). The data were obtained in a study of shared clonotypes between healthy human individuals. This table comes from immunoSEQ multiplex PCR, and its TCRdb copy is limited to in-frame clones, with some not included. The sample has hundreds of thousands of clones; 90% to 96% are singletons. CDR1 is MNHNY, CDR2 SVGAGI, per germline (reference sequence). Trimming took 8 bases from V and 0 from J; bases not matched to a gene: 4. The CDR3 totals 14 residues. This sequence joins TRBV6-6 and TRBJ2-3, with 8 bases that match TRBD2. The origin of this receptor is a woman aged 25 to 39 in good health. Sequencing input: naive CD4+ T cells sorted from blood. Described subset: CD45RA+ positively selected. The CDR3 protein is CASCQRESTDTQYF. CDR3 DNA sequence: TGTGCCAGCTGTCAGCGGGAGAGCACAGATACGCAGTATTTT.